Listed below are T cell receptor beta chains from one sample, sequenced in a study of blood T cell repertoires in COVID-19. Method: immunoSEQ multiplex PCR; TCRdb's copy keeps in-frame clones and lacks some. The sample contains about 460,000 clones, more than 85% of which appear only once. What was sequenced was PBMCs or T cells enriched from blood (not recorded which). The receptors derive from a woman aged 55-69 years who had recovered from COVID-19. The CDR3 runs from the conserved cysteine through the conserved F or W. A D gene is named only where the DNA matches it firmly. The listing skips clone size in some rows; elsewhere it reads once, few, many or a size class.

J gene: TRBJ1-6
V gene: TRBV2
clone size: -
D gene: TRBD1
CDR3 DNA: TGTGCCAGCAGATTCGGACAGGCGAGCTCCTATAATTCACCCCTCCACTTT
CDR3 protein: CASRFGQASSYNSPLHF

J gene: TRBJ2-3
V gene: TRBV6-2/TRBV6-3
clone size: -
D gene: -
CDR3 DNA: TGTGCCAGCAGTCCCCTGGGGGGACCAGATACGCAGTATTTT
CDR3 protein: CASSPLGGPDTQYF

J gene: TRBJ2-5
V gene: TRBV12-3/TRBV12-4
clone size: -
D gene: -
CDR3 DNA: TGTGCCAGCACCGGTGGGAGCGGGGAGACCCAGTACTTC
CDR3 protein: CASTGGSGETQYF

J gene: TRBJ1-6
V gene: TRBV28
clone size: -
D gene: -
CDR3 DNA: TGTGCCAGCAGTCGACAGAGCTCCTATAATTCACCCCTCCACTTT
CDR3 protein: CASSRQSSYNSPLHF

J gene: TRBJ2-1
V gene: TRBV7-2
clone size: -
D gene: TRBD2
CDR3 DNA: TGTGCCAGCAGCTCCTGGGCCCGCGGGGGATACAATGAGCAGTTCTTC
CDR3 protein: CASSSWARGGYNEQFF

J gene: TRBJ1-5
V gene: TRBV5-4
clone size: -
D gene: -
CDR3 DNA: TGTGCCAGCAGCTTGGCCGAGGTCCCGAATCAGCCCCAGCATTTT
CDR3 protein: CASSLAEVPNQPQHF

J gene: TRBJ1-3
V gene: TRBV9
clone size: -
D gene: -
CDR3 DNA: TGTGCCAGCAGCGCCCGCAGTGCCTCTGGAAACACCATATATTTT
CDR3 protein: CASSARSASGNTIYF

J gene: TRBJ2-6
V gene: TRBV19
clone size: -
D gene: -
CDR3 DNA: TGTGCCAGTAGCGAGGGCTCTGGGGCCAACGTCCTGACTTTC
CDR3 protein: CASSEGSGANVLTF

J gene: TRBJ1-2
V gene: TRBV11-2
clone size: -
D gene: TRBD1
CDR3 DNA: TGTGCCAGCAGCTCTCAGGGGGTAAGGGATGGCTACACCTTC
CDR3 protein: CASSSQGVRDGYTF

J gene: TRBJ1-2
V gene: TRBV19
clone size: -
D gene: TRBD1
CDR3 DNA: TGTGCCAGTAGTCTCGGAAGGACAGGGGTCACAACTAACTATGGCTACACCTTC
CDR3 protein: CASSLGRTGVTTNYGYTF

J gene: TRBJ2-3
V gene: TRBV9
clone size: -
D gene: -
CDR3 DNA: TGTGCCAGCAGCGAGGGGATCTCAGATACGCAGTATTTT
CDR3 protein: CASSEGISDTQYF

J gene: TRBJ1-3
V gene: TRBV6-1
clone size: -
D gene: -
CDR3 DNA: TGTGCCAGCAGTGAGGAATTACAGGCCGACTCTGGAAACACCATATATTTT
CDR3 protein: CASSEELQADSGNTIYF

J gene: TRBJ1-4
V gene: TRBV5-1
clone size: -
D gene: -
CDR3 DNA: TGCGCCAGCAGCATAGGCGCCCTACAGGCAGAAAAACTGTTTTTT
CDR3 protein: CASSIGALQAEKLFF

J gene: TRBJ2-1
V gene: TRBV5-1
clone size: -
D gene: TRBD2
CDR3 DNA: TGCGCCAGCAGCTTACTCGGGACAGCGGGGGGTGAGCAGTTCTTC
CDR3 protein: CASSLLGTAGGEQFF

J gene: TRBJ1-2
V gene: TRBV5-4
clone size: -
D gene: TRBD1
CDR3 DNA: TGTGCCAGCAGCTTGGGGCAGGGGGCCTATGGCTACACCTTC
CDR3 protein: CASSLGQGAYGYTF

J gene: TRBJ2-1
V gene: TRBV19
clone size: -
D gene: -
CDR3 DNA: TGTGCCAGTAGTATTTCGGACTCACCCTACAATGAGCAGTTCTTC
CDR3 protein: CASSISDSPYNEQFF

J gene: TRBJ1-2
V gene: TRBV7-8
clone size: -
D gene: -
CDR3 DNA: TGTGCCAGCAAGAGAGGGGGGGGCGATTATGGCTACACCTTC
CDR3 protein: CASKRGGGDYGYTF

J gene: TRBJ1-4
V gene: TRBV27
clone size: -
D gene: TRBD1
CDR3 DNA: TGTGCCAGCAGCCGGGACAGAAATGAAAAACTGTTTTTT
CDR3 protein: CASSRDRNEKLFF

J gene: TRBJ1-5
V gene: TRBV10-3
clone size: few
D gene: TRBD1
CDR3 DNA: TGTGCCATCAGTGGGGGACAGGACCGGGAGCCCCAGCATTTT
CDR3 protein: CAISGGQDREPQHF

J gene: TRBJ2-7
V gene: TRBV2
clone size: -
D gene: -
CDR3 DNA: TGTGCCAGCAGCACTTTGGGGCAGCAGTACTTC
CDR3 protein: CASSTLGQQYF

J gene: TRBJ2-3
V gene: TRBV21-1
clone size: -
D gene: -
CDR3 DNA: TGTGCCAGCAGCAAAGGCAGGGATCCAGATACGCAGTATTTT
CDR3 protein: CASSKGRDPDTQYF

J gene: TRBJ1-1
V gene: TRBV5-5
clone size: -
D gene: TRBD1
CDR3 DNA: TGTGCCAGCAGCGTGACAGGGGTGGGCACTGAAGCTTTCTTT
CDR3 protein: CASSVTGVGTEAFF

J gene: TRBJ1-1
V gene: TRBV5-1
clone size: -
D gene: TRBD1
CDR3 DNA: TGCGCCAGCAGCTCACGACAGGGAATGGGCACTGAAGCTTTCTTT
CDR3 protein: CASSSRQGMGTEAFF

J gene: TRBJ2-5
V gene: TRBV2
clone size: -
D gene: TRBD1
CDR3 DNA: TGTGCCAGCAGGGGACAGGGGGTCGAAGAGACCCAGTACTTC
CDR3 protein: CASRGQGVEETQYF

J gene: TRBJ1-6
V gene: TRBV6-6
clone size: -
D gene: -
CDR3 DNA: TGTGCCAGCAGTTACGGGACATCTTACAATTCACCCCTCCACTTT
CDR3 protein: CASSYGTSYNSPLHF

J gene: TRBJ2-1
V gene: TRBV2
clone size: -
D gene: -
CDR3 DNA: TGTGCCAGCAGTGAAGCTGGACAACCATACAATGAGCAGTTCTTC
CDR3 protein: CASSEAGQPYNEQFF

J gene: TRBJ1-3
V gene: TRBV30
clone size: -
D gene: -
CDR3 DNA: TGTGCCTGGACCTTCGGAAACACCATATATTTT
CDR3 protein: CAWTFGNTIYF

J gene: TRBJ2-7
V gene: TRBV5-4
clone size: -
D gene: -
CDR3 DNA: TGTGCCAGCAGCGCAACAGGGGGGGGATCCTACGAGCAGTACTTC
CDR3 protein: CASSATGGGSYEQYF

J gene: TRBJ1-1
V gene: TRBV7-2
clone size: -
D gene: -
CDR3 DNA: TGTGCCAGCAGCTTAGGGGGGGGAACAACTGAAGCTTTCTTT
CDR3 protein: CASSLGGGTTEAFF

J gene: TRBJ2-2
V gene: TRBV19
clone size: -
D gene: TRBD2
CDR3 DNA: TGTGCCAGTAGTACAGGACTAGCGGGGGGACTGAACACCGGGGAGCTGTTTTTT
CDR3 protein: CASSTGLAGGLNTGELFF

J gene: TRBJ1-5
V gene: TRBV6-6
clone size: -
D gene: -
CDR3 DNA: TGTGCCAGCAGTTACTTCCAGGGGACGCGTCAGCCCCAGCATTTT
CDR3 protein: CASSYFQGTRQPQHF

J gene: TRBJ2-1
V gene: TRBV11-3
clone size: -
D gene: -
CDR3 DNA: TGTGCCAGCAGCCAACGGGTCTCCTACAATGAGCAGTTCTTC
CDR3 protein: CASSQRVSYNEQFF

J gene: TRBJ1-5
V gene: TRBV7-9
clone size: once
D gene: -
CDR3 DNA: TGTGCCAGCAGCTTAACAGGGATGGGGCAGCCCCAGCATTTT
CDR3 protein: CASSLTGMGQPQHF

J gene: TRBJ2-7
V gene: TRBV19
clone size: -
D gene: -
CDR3 DNA: TGTGCCAGTAGTGGGGGGACCTCAGGCTACGAGCAGTACTTC
CDR3 protein: CASSGGTSGYEQYF

J gene: TRBJ2-5
V gene: TRBV11-2
clone size: -
D gene: -
CDR3 DNA: TGTGCCAGCAGCTTGGGTGGGGCCTCAACGAAGACCCAGTACTTC
CDR3 protein: CASSLGGASTKTQYF

J gene: TRBJ1-5
V gene: TRBV4-1
clone size: -
D gene: -
CDR3 DNA: TGCGCCAGCAGCCTACAAGACACGAGCAATCAGCCCCAGCATTTT
CDR3 protein: CASSLQDTSNQPQHF

J gene: TRBJ1-3
V gene: TRBV27
clone size: -
D gene: -
CDR3 DNA: TGTGCCAGCAGGGAGCGGGGTTCCTCTGGAAACACCATATATTTT
CDR3 protein: CASRERGSSGNTIYF

J gene: TRBJ1-5
V gene: TRBV2
clone size: once
D gene: TRBD1
CDR3 DNA: TGTGCCAGTTCGGGACAGGGGGTTTCGGGCAATCAGCCCCAGCATTTT
CDR3 protein: CASSGQGVSGNQPQHF

J gene: TRBJ2-7
V gene: TRBV5-6
clone size: -
D gene: TRBD1
CDR3 DNA: TGTGCCAGCAGCTTGGGGGACAGCGGCTTGGAGCAGTACTTC
CDR3 protein: CASSLGDSGLEQYF

J gene: TRBJ2-1
V gene: TRBV7-8
clone size: -
D gene: TRBD1
CDR3 DNA: TGTGCCAGCAGCTTATCAGGACAGGGGGTCTATGAGCAGTTCTTC
CDR3 protein: CASSLSGQGVYEQFF

J gene: TRBJ2-3
V gene: TRBV6-5
clone size: -
D gene: TRBD2
CDR3 DNA: TGTGCCAGCAGGACTAGCGACACAGATACGCAGTATTTT
CDR3 protein: CASRTSDTDTQYF

J gene: TRBJ1-5
V gene: TRBV3-1/TRBV3-2
clone size: -
D gene: -
CDR3 DNA: TGTGCCAGCAGCCAAGGATTTTGGGGGGGCGGCAATCAGCCCCAGCATTTT
CDR3 protein: CASSQGFWGGGNQPQHF

J gene: TRBJ2-1
V gene: TRBV3-1/TRBV3-2
clone size: -
D gene: TRBD2
CDR3 DNA: TGTGCCAGCAGCCCAGGGACTAGCGGGGTGTACAATGAGCAGTTCTTC
CDR3 protein: CASSPGTSGVYNEQFF

J gene: TRBJ2-7
V gene: TRBV28
clone size: -
D gene: -
CDR3 DNA: TGTGCCAGCAGTTTACGCCGGACAGCCTCCTACGAGCAGTACTTC
CDR3 protein: CASSLRRTASYEQYF

J gene: TRBJ1-5
V gene: TRBV24-1
clone size: -
D gene: TRBD1
CDR3 DNA: TGTGCCACCAGTGATGCCGGACAGGGGACCAATCAGCCCCAGCATTTT
CDR3 protein: CATSDAGQGTNQPQHF

J gene: TRBJ2-7
V gene: TRBV12-5
clone size: -
D gene: -
CDR3 DNA: TGTGCTAGTGGTTCAACCTACGAGCAGTACTTC
CDR3 protein: CASGSTYEQYF

J gene: TRBJ1-1
V gene: TRBV2
clone size: -
D gene: TRBD1
CDR3 DNA: TGTGCCAGCAGCGACAGGGGAGGGTGGGCTGAAGCTTTCTTT
CDR3 protein: CASSDRGGWAEAFF

J gene: TRBJ2-3
V gene: TRBV20-1
clone size: -
D gene: -
CDR3 DNA: TGCAGTGCACCGAAAACTGATACGCAGTATTTT
CDR3 protein: CSAPKTDTQYF

J gene: TRBJ1-3
V gene: TRBV15
clone size: -
D gene: -
CDR3 DNA: TGTGCCACCAGCGGAGACGGCCTACGGGGCTCTGGAAACACCATATATTTT
CDR3 protein: CATSGDGLRGSGNTIYF

J gene: TRBJ1-4
V gene: TRBV28
clone size: -
D gene: -
CDR3 DNA: TGTGCCAGCAGTTCCCGACACAGGGCAACTAATGAAAAACTGTTTTTT
CDR3 protein: CASSSRHRATNEKLFF

J gene: TRBJ2-1
V gene: TRBV28
clone size: -
D gene: TRBD2
CDR3 DNA: TGTGCCAGCAGCAGTAGCGGGGGCTCCTACAATGAGCAGTTCTTC
CDR3 protein: CASSSSGGSYNEQFF